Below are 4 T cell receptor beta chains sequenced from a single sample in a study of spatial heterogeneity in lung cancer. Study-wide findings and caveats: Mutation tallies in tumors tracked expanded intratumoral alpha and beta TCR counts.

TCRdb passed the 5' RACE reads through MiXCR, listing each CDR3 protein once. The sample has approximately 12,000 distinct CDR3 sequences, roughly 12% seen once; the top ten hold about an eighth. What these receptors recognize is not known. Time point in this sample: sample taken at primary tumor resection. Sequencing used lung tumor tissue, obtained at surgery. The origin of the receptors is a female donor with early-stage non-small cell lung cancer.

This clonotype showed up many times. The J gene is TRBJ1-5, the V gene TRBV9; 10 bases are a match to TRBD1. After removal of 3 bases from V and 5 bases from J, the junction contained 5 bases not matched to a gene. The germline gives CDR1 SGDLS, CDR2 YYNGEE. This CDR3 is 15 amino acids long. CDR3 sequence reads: CASSAGQGYHQPQHF. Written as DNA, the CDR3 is TGTGCCAGCAGCGCGGGACAGGGGTACCATCAGCCCCAGCATTTT.

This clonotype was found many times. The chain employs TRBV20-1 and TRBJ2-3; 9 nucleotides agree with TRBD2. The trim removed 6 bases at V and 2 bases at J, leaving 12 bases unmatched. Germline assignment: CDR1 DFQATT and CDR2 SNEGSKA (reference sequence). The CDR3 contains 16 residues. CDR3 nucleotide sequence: TGCAGTGCCCACATGCGGGCTAGCGGGACCACAGATACGCAGTATTTT. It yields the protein CSAHMRASGTTDTQYF.

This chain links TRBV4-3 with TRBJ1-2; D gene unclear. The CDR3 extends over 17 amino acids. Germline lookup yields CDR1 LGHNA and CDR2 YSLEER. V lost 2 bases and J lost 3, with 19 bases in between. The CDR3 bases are TGCGCCAGCAGCCAACAGGCTGGCCCCTCGCGGGACTATGGCTACACCTTC. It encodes CASSQQAGPSRDYGYTF.

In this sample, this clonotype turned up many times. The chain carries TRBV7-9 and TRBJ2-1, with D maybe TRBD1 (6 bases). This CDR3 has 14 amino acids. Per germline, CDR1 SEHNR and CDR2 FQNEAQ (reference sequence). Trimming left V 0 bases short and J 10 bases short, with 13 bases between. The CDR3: CASSLANTGWEQFF. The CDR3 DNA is TGTGCCAGCAGCTTAGCTAATACAGGGTGGGAGCAGTTCTTC.